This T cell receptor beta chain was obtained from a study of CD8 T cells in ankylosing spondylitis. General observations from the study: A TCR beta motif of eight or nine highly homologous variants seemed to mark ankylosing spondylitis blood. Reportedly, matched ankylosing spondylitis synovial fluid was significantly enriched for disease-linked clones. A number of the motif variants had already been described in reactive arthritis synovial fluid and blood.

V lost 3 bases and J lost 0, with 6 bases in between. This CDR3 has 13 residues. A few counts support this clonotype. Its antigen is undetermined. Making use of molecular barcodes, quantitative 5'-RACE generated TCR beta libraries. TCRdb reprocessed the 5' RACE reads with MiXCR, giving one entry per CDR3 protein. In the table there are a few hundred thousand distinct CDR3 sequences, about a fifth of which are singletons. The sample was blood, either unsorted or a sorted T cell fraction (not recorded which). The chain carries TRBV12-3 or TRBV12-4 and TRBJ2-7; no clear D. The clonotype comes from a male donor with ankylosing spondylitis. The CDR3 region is CASSFYNSYEQYF. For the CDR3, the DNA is TGTGCCAGCAGTTTTTACAACTCCTACGAGCAGTACTTC.